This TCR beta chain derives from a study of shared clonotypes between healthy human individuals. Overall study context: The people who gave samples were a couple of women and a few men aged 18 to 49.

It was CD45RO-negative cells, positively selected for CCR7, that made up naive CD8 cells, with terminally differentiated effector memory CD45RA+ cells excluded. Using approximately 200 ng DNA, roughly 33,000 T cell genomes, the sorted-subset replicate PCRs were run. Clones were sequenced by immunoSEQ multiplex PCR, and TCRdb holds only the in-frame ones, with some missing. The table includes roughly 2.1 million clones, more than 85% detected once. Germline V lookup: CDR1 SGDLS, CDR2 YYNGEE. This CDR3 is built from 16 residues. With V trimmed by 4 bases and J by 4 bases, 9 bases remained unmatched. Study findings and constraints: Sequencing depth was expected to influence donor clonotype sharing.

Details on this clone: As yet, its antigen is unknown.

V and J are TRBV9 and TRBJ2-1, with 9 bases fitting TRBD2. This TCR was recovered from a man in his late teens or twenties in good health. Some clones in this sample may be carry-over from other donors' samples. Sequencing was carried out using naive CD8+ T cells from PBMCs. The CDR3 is CASSPRPSGMYNEQFF. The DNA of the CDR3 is TGTGCCAGCAGCCCGCGTCCTAGCGGGATGTACAATGAGCAGTTCTTC.